The clone carrying this T cell receptor (beta chain) appeared a single time. Its antigen is still unknown. The sample is drawn from a study of T cell responses to AZD1222 COVID-19 vaccine. Second-dose intervals of approximately 4 or approximately 12 weeks were pooled. Method: immunoSEQ multiplex PCR; TCRdb's copy keeps in-frame clones and lacks some. The table has around 130,000 clones, 88% seen once. Points from the study as a whole: Donors skewed white British and female; clonal diversity was possibly underestimated. There were vaccine-associated CD4 TCRs across spike, dominant at 160-218 and 743-854.

This TCR derives from an adult who received the AZD1222 COVID-19 vaccine. This sample comprised peripheral blood, obtained 28 days after the second AZD1222 dose.

In DNA, the CDR3 is TGTGCCAGTATCGGGACAGGGGTTATTGGCTACACCTTC. It encodes CASIGTGVIGYTF. This rearrangement joins TRBV7-9 to TRBJ1-2, with 10 bases lining up with TRBD1. Germline CDR1 SEHNR, CDR2 FQNEAQ (reference sequence). Unmatched junction bases numbered 8, after V lost 9 bases and J lost 7 bases. This CDR3 region has 13 residues.